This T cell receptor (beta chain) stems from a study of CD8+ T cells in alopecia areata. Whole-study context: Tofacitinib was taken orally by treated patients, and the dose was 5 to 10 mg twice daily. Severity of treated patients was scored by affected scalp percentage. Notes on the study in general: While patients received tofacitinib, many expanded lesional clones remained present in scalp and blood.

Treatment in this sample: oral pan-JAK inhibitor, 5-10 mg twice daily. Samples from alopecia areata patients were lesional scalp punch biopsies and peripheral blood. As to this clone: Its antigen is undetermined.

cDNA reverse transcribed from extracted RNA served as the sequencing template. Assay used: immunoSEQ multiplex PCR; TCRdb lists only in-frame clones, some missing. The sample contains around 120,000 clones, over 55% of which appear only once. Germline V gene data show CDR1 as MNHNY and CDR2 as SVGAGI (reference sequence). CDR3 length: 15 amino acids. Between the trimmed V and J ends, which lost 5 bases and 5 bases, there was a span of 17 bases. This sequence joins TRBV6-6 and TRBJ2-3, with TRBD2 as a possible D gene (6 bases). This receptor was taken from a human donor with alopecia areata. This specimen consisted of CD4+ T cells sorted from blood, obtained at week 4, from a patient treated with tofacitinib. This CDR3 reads CASSPGTGVIDTQYF. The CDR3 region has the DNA TGTGCCAGCAGTCCCGGGACGGGGGTTATAGATACGCAGTATTTT.